This T cell receptor beta chain was observed in a study of blood T cells in healthy people across ages (dated by TCRdb to 2013 to 2016). About the investigation overall: In model experiments, template switching captured about one uniquely barcoded TCR beta cDNA molecule for every two T cells. To avoid experimental bias, donors of different ages were spread randomly across the sequencing lanes. Using deep sequencing normalized with unique cDNA molecular identifiers, the study measured how TCR beta repertoire diversity changes with age. The study analyzed two additional independent replicas of 1 million unique cDNA reads from the same blood draw for two donors, one aged 18 to 30 and one aged 80 or older. The donors were divided into four age groups: young (average roughly 15 years), middle-aged (about 39), aged (62) and long-lived (nearly 85).

Taken from the germline V gene (reference sequence), the CDR1 and CDR2 loops are DFQATT and SNEGSKA. Taken from cysteine to phenylalanine, the CDR3 has 16 residues. CDR3 DNA only is kept here, 48 bases in frame from base 1. Compared with germline, V lacks 5 bases and J lacks 2 bases; bases without a gene match: 13. The library was obtained by 5' RACE. Sequencing was performed on an Illumina HiSeq 2500. The second PCR ran for roughly 6 to 11 cycles and used a J-beta primer mix along with a sample-barcoded 5' primer. Each TCR beta cDNA molecule received a unique molecular identifier from a template-switch 5' adaptor carrying 12 random nucleotides. Each sample yielded at least 3 million CDR3-containing paired-end reads. First-strand cDNA was synthesized from all RNA with the Mint cDNA synthesis kit, primed by a TRBC-specific oligonucleotide. Following uracil-DNA glycosylase treatment, a first 18-cycle PCR with universal primers M1SS and BC2_uni_R was performed on all cDNA. The original methods were these. Each sample was normalized by randomly selecting 1 million high-quality reads, each carrying a distinct molecular identifier. Instead of being binned into consensus sequences, reads with shared molecular identifiers were discarded. CDR3 identification, clonotype clustering and error correction used MiTCR with a Q25 quality threshold and the strictest error-elimination algorithm. A nonparametric unseen species model using Euler transformation provided a lower-bound estimate of total TCR beta diversity. The public sequencing data were trimmed at Q25 with fastp and processed into clonotypes with MiXCR by TCRdb, which kept only in-frame beta chains. Each record represents a unique CDR3 protein, reported with the most common genes and DNA among its rows. None of the V and J calls come from the authors' own analysis; TCRdb made them. This sample gives hundreds of thousands of distinct CDR3 sequences in total; 47% of them show up just once. Of the sample, around 23% is held by the ten largest clones.

Study-level results and caveats: Because profiling used bulk unsorted PBMCs, naive and antigen-experienced compartments could not be compared conclusively. There was a strong correlation between observed TCR beta diversity and the percentage of naive T cells measured by flow cytometry. Observed TCR beta diversity per million T cells fell roughly linearly with age, and a significant reduction was already apparent by age around 40. Because the CMV infection status of the donors was unknown, age-related changes in expanded clonotypes may potentially have been confounded. Estimates of total diversity based on one million sequenced T cells were regarded as lower bounds and as underestimates. The long-lived group showed more naive CD4+ T cells, fewer expanded clones and increased TCR diversity than the aged group, suggesting age selection.

The donors were 40 or so Caucasian individuals from Russia, aged roughly 6 to 100 years, who were systemically healthy. Around 10 milliliters of peripheral blood were collected from each donor into EDTA-treated Vacutainer tubes. Ficoll-Paque density-gradient centrifugation was used to isolate PBMCs, with at least 6.5 million per sample. Total RNA was extracted from PBMCs with Trizol reagent, with at least 5 micrograms obtained per sample. Naive CD45RAhigh/CD27high T cell percentages were measured by flow cytometry on a PBMC aliquot from every donor. With regard to this clonotype: Its antigen remains undetermined. No quality values exist for individual bases; no much larger clone is one base distant.

The sequence was obtained from a man older than 75 in good health. The rearrangement joined TRBV20-1 to TRBJ2-5, with 8 bases aligning to TRBD1. The sequencing input was blood. Read as DNA, the sequence is TGCAGTGCTCAAGGTGGGGGGACAGGCCTACAAGAGACCCAGTACTTC. Protein translation: CSAQGGGTGLQETQYF.